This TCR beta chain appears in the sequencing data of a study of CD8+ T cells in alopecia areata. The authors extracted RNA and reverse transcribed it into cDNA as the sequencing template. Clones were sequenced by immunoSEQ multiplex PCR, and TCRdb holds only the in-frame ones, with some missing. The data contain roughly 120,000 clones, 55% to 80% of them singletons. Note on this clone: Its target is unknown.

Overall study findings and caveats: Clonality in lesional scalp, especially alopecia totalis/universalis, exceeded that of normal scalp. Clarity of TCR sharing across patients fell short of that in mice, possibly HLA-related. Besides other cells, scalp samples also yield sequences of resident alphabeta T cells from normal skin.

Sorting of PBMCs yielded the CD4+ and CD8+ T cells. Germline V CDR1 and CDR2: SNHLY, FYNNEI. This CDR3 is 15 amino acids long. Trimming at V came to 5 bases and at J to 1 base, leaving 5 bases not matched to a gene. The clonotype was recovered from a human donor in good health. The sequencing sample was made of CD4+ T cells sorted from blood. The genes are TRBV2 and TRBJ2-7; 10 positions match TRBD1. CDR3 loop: CASSNRGQGSYEQYF. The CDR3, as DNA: TGTGCCAGCAGTAACCGGGGACAGGGGTCCTACGAGCAGTACTTC.